Sequencing of this T cell receptor beta chain was carried out in a study of glioma-infiltrating T cells. This CDR3 has 12 residues. Germline V gene data show CDR1 as SEHNR and CDR2 as FQNEAQ (reference sequence). Trimming at V came to 5 bases and at J to 14 bases, leaving 4 bases not matched to a gene. This clonotype was observed a handful of times. TCR alpha and beta CDR3 regions were amplified from RNA using iRepertoire nested multiplex PCR. Tissue mRNA or PBMC total RNA, about 90-450 ng, went into one-step reverse transcription and amplification. In TCRdb, the multiplex PCR reads were re-called with MiXCR into one record per CDR3 protein. The table lists around 130,000 distinct CDR3 sequences, 20% to 25% of them singletons.

The sequenced sample consisted of glioma tissue, nonneoplastic brain tissue, or PBMCs (not recorded which). The rearrangement links TRBV7-9 to TRBJ2-1, with TRBD2 matching over 12 bases. The receptor comes from a human donor with low-grade glioma or glioblastoma, undergoing nonglioma brain surgery, or in good health (not recorded which). Written as DNA, the CDR3 is TGTGCCAGCAGCCCCGGACTAGCGGGGAAGTTCTTC. Translating it yields CASSPGLAGKFF.